The next 28 T cell receptor beta chains were all read from a single sample in a study of blood T cells in healthy people across ages. A J-beta primer mix and a sample-barcoded 5' primer were used in a second PCR of roughly 7 to 12 cycles. MiXCR, applied by TCRdb to the 5' RACE reads, yields one record per CDR3 protein. The sample includes about 640,000 distinct CDR3 sequences, roughly 58% of them seen just once. The sequenced sample was blood. These TCRs come from a man between 60 and 70 years old in good health.

The chain joins TRBV5-1 to TRBJ1-2; D call uncertain. CDR1 SGHRS and CDR2 YFSETQ come from the germline V gene. CDR3 length: 16 amino acids. Deletions cut 4 bases from V and 4 bases from J, with 20 bases between. This CDR3 reads CASSLSSLLVGYGYTF. The CDR3 DNA reads TGCGCCAGCAGCCTATCATCTTTATTAGTAGGCTATGGCTACACCTTC.

This sequence joins TRBV20-1 and TRBJ2-3, with D perhaps assigned TRBD1 or TRBD2 (6 bases each). Germline V CDR1 and CDR2: DFQATT, SNEGSKA (reference sequence). The CDR3 is 15 amino acids. The germline V and J ends were trimmed by 5 bases and 0 bases, with 15 bases remaining between them. CDR3 bases: TGCAGTGCTGGGACGGGGGCACCTAGCACAGATACGCAGTATTTT. Residues: CSAGTGAPSTDTQYF.

The V and J genes are TRBV5-1 and TRBJ2-7; D perhaps matches TRBD1 (6 bases). V gave up 7 bases and J gave up 3 bases, with 20 bases separating them. CDR3 length: 15 residues. Per the germline V gene, CDR1 is SGHRS and CDR2 is YFSETQ. The CDR3 bases are TGCGCCAGCCAACAGAACCCCGACAGGCGCTACGAGCAGTACTTC. Its translation: CASQQNPDRRYEQYF.

J is TRBJ1-4 and V is TRBV2; D gene uncertain. CDR3 length equals 14 residues. The V end lost 7 bases, the J end lost 0 bases, and 9 bases lay between the germline ends. The germline gives CDR1 SNHLY, CDR2 FYNNEI. The CDR3 bases are TGTGCCAGCACAAAACTTGCAACTAATGAAAAACTGTTTTTT. This translates into CASTKLATNEKLFF.

The chain recombines TRBV5-6 with TRBJ2-5; 8 nucleotides agree with TRBD2. V lost 4 bases and J lost 3; bases outside the gene matches: 2. Germline V gene lookup returns CDR1 SGHDT and CDR2 YYEEEE. The CDR3 totals 13 residues. CDR3 coding DNA: TGTGCCAGCAGCACACTAGCGGAAGAGACCCAGTACTTC. It encodes CASSTLAEETQYF.

V gene TRBV6-1 combines with J gene TRBJ2-7; 11 bases fit TRBD2. Germline CDR1 and CDR2: MNHNS and SASEGT. The CDR3 is 15 residues long. Germline trimming cut 4 bases from V and 3 bases from J; bases unmatched to any gene: 5. Here the CDR3 DNA reads TGTGCCAGCAGTGTGGTAGCGGGGGGGTACTACGAGCAGTACTTC. Translating it yields CASSVVAGGYYEQYF.

V gene TRBV2 combines with J gene TRBJ2-6; no definite D call. There are 12 residues in the CDR3. CDR1 is SNHLY, CDR2 FYNNEI, per germline. V shed 7 bases and J shed 4 bases, with 5 bases lying between them. Here the CDR3 reads CASTTGANVLTF. The CDR3 DNA is TGTGCCAGCACAACCGGGGCCAACGTCCTGACTTTC.

This clonotype was found a few times. The chain is built from TRBV29-1 and TRBJ2-1, with D tentatively TRBD1 (6 bases). CDR1 and CDR2 (germline): SQVTM, ANQGSEA. CDR3 length: 14 amino acids. Between the trimmed V and J ends, which lost 7 bases and 5 bases, there was a span of 18 bases. The CDR3 region is CSGRTWGPNNEQFF. The CDR3 DNA reads TGCAGCGGTCGAACGTGGGGGCCTAACAATGAGCAGTTCTTC.

This clonotype turned up a few times. The V gene is TRBV20-1, the J gene TRBJ2-7, with TRBD1 matching 8 bases. V dropped 6 bases and J dropped 3; count of bases not matched to a gene: 7. The CDR3 totals 13 residues. The V gene's germline CDR1 is DFQATT and CDR2 SNEGSKA (reference sequence). CDR3 DNA sequence: TGCAGTGCCAGGGGACAGGTTCACTACGAGCAGTACTTC. Amino acid sequence: CSARGQVHYEQYF.

V gene TRBV12-3 or TRBV12-4 combines with J gene TRBJ1-1, with D unclear. This CDR3 region has 13 residues. V gave up 7 bases and J gave up 4 bases, with 13 bases separating them. Written as DNA, the CDR3 is TGTGCCAGCACCCTGGCAGGTTTCACTGAAGCTTTCTTT. Translation: CASTLAGFTEAFF.

The J gene is TRBJ2-4, the V gene TRBV14; D may be TRBD2 (7 bases). The germline CDR1 and CDR2 sequences are SGHDN and FVKESK. The CDR3 has 16 amino acids. The V end lost 4 bases, the J end lost 0 bases, and 13 bases lay between the germline ends. CDR3 sequence (DNA): TGTGCCAGCAGCCCTGGGGGGGGGCTAGCCAAAAACATTCAGTACTTC. It yields the protein CASSPGGGLAKNIQYF.

This clonotype was detected a few times. The V and J genes are TRBV27 and TRBJ1-2, with D uncertain. Germline V gives CDR1 MNHEY, CDR2 SMNVEV (reference sequence). The CDR3 totals 14 residues. V lost 0 bases and J lost 1, with 6 bases in between. The CDR3 sequence is CASSLSVDNYGYTF. In DNA form, the CDR3 reads TGTGCCAGCAGTTTATCGGTGGATAACTATGGCTACACCTTC.

This clonotype showed up just a few times. The chain links TRBV20-1 to TRBJ2-5; D unresolved. The CDR3 runs 14 residues. Trimming left V 2 bases short and J 5 bases short, with 15 bases between. Per the germline V gene, CDR1 is DFQATT and CDR2 is SNEGSKA (reference sequence). The CDR3 loop is CSARQERNSETQYF. CDR3 nucleotides: TGCAGTGCTAGACAAGAAAGGAATTCGGAGACCCAGTACTTC.

This clonotype was observed a handful of times. The rearrangement links TRBV10-3 to TRBJ1-2; TRBD1 is a possible D gene (5 bases). Trimming left V 0 bases short and J 0 bases short, with 11 bases between. The CDR3 consists of 16 residues. Per germline, CDR1 ENHRY and CDR2 SYGVKD. The CDR3 region is CAISESEAGTNYGYTF. The DNA for the CDR3 is TGTGCCATCAGTGAGTCGGAGGCAGGGACTAACTATGGCTACACCTTC.

Only a few counts were recorded for this clonotype. The chain has TRBV20-1 and TRBJ2-7; TRBD1 matches 10 bases. The CDR3 is 13 residues long. Germline-derived CDR1 and CDR2 are DFQATT and SNEGSKA (reference sequence). J gave up 3 bases and V 5 bases, and 4 bases lay outside the gene matches. The DNA for the CDR3 is TGCAGTGCTCTTGGACAGGGGGTCTACGAGCAGTACTTC. It specifies CSALGQGVYEQYF.

The gene calls are TRBV4-1 and TRBJ2-7; unclear D gene. CDR3 length: 16 residues. The germline V gene has CDR1 MGHRA and CDR2 YSYEKL. V was trimmed by 1 base and J by 0 bases, leaving 13 bases between them. DNA of the CDR3: TGCGCCAGCAGCCAAGTAGGGTCCTTAAGCTCCTACGAGCAGTACTTC. This gives the protein CASSQVGSLSSYEQYF.

The chain links TRBV7-9 to TRBJ2-1; D uncertain. The CDR3 extends over 12 amino acids. Germline V lookup: CDR1 SEHNR, CDR2 FQNEAQ (reference sequence). Deletions cut 7 bases from V and 9 bases from J, with 13 bases between. CDR3 protein: CASNAWAGEQFF. CDR3 nucleotides: TGTGCCAGCAACGCGTGGGCCGGTGAGCAGTTCTTC. The variable domain in full, with the rest retrieved from reference TRBV7-9 and TRBJ2-1, is DTGVSQNPRHKITKRGQNVTFRCDPISEHNRLYWYRQTLGQGPEFLTYFQNEAQLEKSRLLSDRFSAERPKGSFSTLEIQRTEQGDSAMYLCASNAWAGEQFFGPGTRLTVL.

This clonotype was counted only a few times. This chain uses TRBV11-2 with TRBJ2-7, with a tentative D call TRBD2 (5 bases). V was clipped by 1 base and J by 12 bases, with 16 bases between them. CDR1 is SGHAT, CDR2 FQNNGV, per germline. The CDR3 totals 13 residues. The CDR3 loop reads CASSLVPRDYAYF. The CDR3 DNA sequence: TGTGCCAGCAGCTTAGTTCCCCGGGATTATGCGTACTTC.

A few counts support this clonotype. The chain recombines TRBV5-1 with TRBJ2-3, with TRBD1 as a possible D gene (8 bases). Between the trimmed V and J ends, which lost 6 bases and 5 bases, there was a span of 19 bases. Germline CDR1 SGHRS, CDR2 YFSETQ. This CDR3 is built from 15 residues. CDR3 loop: CASTPTGGGKDTQYF. The CDR3 DNA is TGCGCCAGCACCCCCACAGGGGGAGGGAAAGATACGCAGTATTTT.

Details on this clonotype: The junction shows a germline mismatch at one end, possibly a read error. The chain couples TRBV20-1 to TRBJ2-3, with 7 bases fitting TRBD2. The CDR3 is 17 residues long. Germline CDR1 is DFQATT and CDR2 is SNEGSKA (reference sequence). The CDR3 DNA is TGCAGTGCTAGTCCCACCGTGCTAGCGGACACCACAGGTACGCAGTATTTT. Translating it yields CSASPTVLADTTGTQYF.

V gene TRBV7-2 combines with J gene TRBJ1-2; TRBD1 aligns across 7 bases. The CDR3 is 14 amino acids. After removal of 2 bases from V and 2 bases from J, the junction contained 2 bases not matched to a gene. Germline assignment: CDR1 SGHTA and CDR2 FQGNSA. In nucleotides, the CDR3 is TGTGCCAGCAGCTTATCGGACAGGAACTATGGCTACACCTTC. Translating it yields CASSLSDRNYGYTF.

This chain links TRBV7-2 with TRBJ2-1; D is possibly TRBD1 or TRBD2 (6 bases each). The CDR3 length is 12 residues. CDR1 and CDR2 (germline): SGHTA, FQGNSA. Trimming cost V 8 bases and J 11 bases, with 16 bases left between them. This chain's CDR3 is CASALGGRKQFF. CDR3 nucleotide sequence: TGTGCCAGCGCATTAGGGGGGCGGAAGCAGTTCTTC.

The table lists this clonotype with a count of one. V is TRBV20-1 and J is TRBJ2-5; possibly TRBD1 for D (7 bases). Deletions cut 3 bases from V and 1 base from J, with 18 bases between. CDR3 length: 16 amino acids. In germline, CDR1 is DFQATT, CDR2 SNEGSKA (reference sequence). DNA for the CDR3: TGCAGTGCTAGTGAAGCACAGGGGAGGCTCCAAGAGACCCAGTACTTC. Its protein product is CSASEAQGRLQETQYF.

This clonotype was seen a handful of times. The chain is built from TRBV20-1 and TRBJ2-3, with 7 bases aligning to TRBD2. V was clipped by 6 bases and J by 2 bases; unmatched bases: 11. Germline V gene lookup returns CDR1 DFQATT and CDR2 SNEGSKA (reference sequence). The CDR3 runs to 15 residues. The CDR3 spells CSAIPTSRFTDTQYF. The CDR3 nucleotides read TGCAGTGCCATCCCGACTAGCCGCTTCACAGATACGCAGTATTTT.

The genes are TRBV6-6 and TRBJ2-5; 8 bases fit TRBD2. V was clipped by 6 bases and J by 11 bases; unmatched bases: 14. The CDR3 runs 14 residues. The germline CDR1 and CDR2 sequences are MNHNY and SVGAGI (reference sequence). Here the CDR3 DNA reads TGTGCCAGCAGGACGGGGGGGGTCTCCAATGAGCAGTACTTC. Protein: CASRTGGVSNEQYF.

This clonotype has at least ten counts. One junction end does not reproduce the germline sequence, and a read error may be involved. The gene calls are TRBV5-1 and TRBJ2-5; 8 nucleotides align to TRBD2. This CDR3 contains 14 residues. CDR1 and CDR2 from the germline V gene are SGHRS and YFSETQ. DNA of the CDR3: TGTGCCAGCAGCTTCAGCGGGGGAGAGGAGACCCAGTACTTC. Translated: CASSFSGGEETQYF.

CDR3 nucleotide sequence: TGTGCCACCAGCAGCCGACAGGGTCAGGAGACCCAGTACTTC. Translated: CATSSRQGQETQYF. The V and J genes are TRBV15 and TRBJ2-5; 7 bases are shared with TRBD1. Germline V gene data show CDR1 as LNHNV and CDR2 as YYDKDF (reference sequence). V lost 3 bases to trimming and J lost 5 bases; unmatched junction nucleotides: 6. The CDR3 spans 14 residues.

This chain joins TRBV10-1 and TRBJ2-3; 10 positions agree with TRBD2. From germline, CDR1 is WNHNN and CDR2 SYGVQD (reference sequence). CDR3 length equals 18 residues. Trimming took 0 bases from V and 0 from J; bases not matched to a gene: 6. CDR3 region: CASSESGLADLSTDTQYF. The CDR3 DNA is TGCGCCAGCAGTGAGTCCGGACTAGCGGACCTAAGCACAGATACGCAGTATTTT.